The rows below give T cell receptor beta chains drawn from one sample of a study of OX40 agonist ivuxolimab in advanced cancers. Clones were sequenced by immunoSEQ multiplex PCR, and TCRdb holds only the in-frame ones, with some missing. In the table there are about 55,000 clones, roughly three quarters of which are singletons. The sequences come from CD4+ or CD8+ T cells sorted from blood, collected in a trial of the OX40 agonist ivuxolimab. These receptor sequences come from an adult with an advanced solid tumor such as melanoma, head and neck, liver or kidney cancer. Each CDR3 is given with its conserved first and last residue. D genes are given only for firm matches. Clone size, where shown, is once, few, many, or a class for clones that have expanded.

d_gene,v_gene,abundance,j_gene,CDR3nt,CDR3aa
.,TRBV19,.,TRBJ2-3,TGTGCCAGTAGTATGAGGGCAGGGTGGACAGATACGCAGTATTTT,CASSMRAGWTDTQYF
TRBD1,TRBV9,.,TRBJ2-7,TGTGCCAGCAGCGCCCGACAGGGGGCGGACGAGCAGTACTTC,CASSARQGADEQYF
.,TRBV6-6,.,TRBJ2-2,TGTGCCAGCAGTTACTCGAGGCGAGAGAACACCGGGGAGCTGTTTTTT,CASSYSRRENTGELFF
.,TRBV5-4,.,TRBJ1-4,TGTGCCAGCAGCTTGGATACGAGGAATGAAAAACTGTTTTTT,CASSLDTRNEKLFF
TRBD1,TRBV7-9,once,TRBJ2-5,TGTGCCAGCAGCTTAAAGGTTGGCGCTGGACAGGCCCAAGAGACCCAGTACTTC,CASSLKVGAGQAQETQYF
.,TRBV11-2,.,TRBJ1-1,TGTGCCAGCAGCTTTAGACAAGCGAACACTGAAGCTTTCTTT,CASSFRQANTEAFF
.,TRBV30,.,TRBJ1-1,TGTGCCTGGATGGACGGAGGGGTGAACACTGAAGCTTTCTTT,CAWMDGGVNTEAFF
.,TRBV18,.,TRBJ2-1,TGTGCCAGCTCACCCGCCTCCTACAATGAGCAGTTCTTC,CASSPASYNEQFF
.,TRBV6-5,.,TRBJ1-2,TGTGCCAGCAGGAAGGCGGGGCACTATGGCTACACCTTC,CASRKAGHYGYTF
.,TRBV2,.,TRBJ1-5,TGTGCCAGCACCGGGGGGGACTATAGCAATCAGCCCCAGCATTTT,CASTGGDYSNQPQHF
.,TRBV28,once,TRBJ2-7,TGTGCCAGCAGATCCTCCAGGGGAGGGTACTCCTACGAGCAGTACTTC,CASRSSRGGYSYEQYF
TRBD1,TRBV19,.,TRBJ1-2,TGTGCCAGTAGTGACGGGAACAGGGGGAATGGTGGCTACACCTTC,CASSDGNRGNGGYTF
TRBD1,TRBV7-3,.,TRBJ2-5,TGTGCCAGCAGCTTAGACGCAGGGGGCGGGGAGACCCAGTACTTC,CASSLDAGGGETQYF
.,TRBV6-5,few,TRBJ1-5,TGTGCCAGCAGTTACCTTGGGGTCGGGAATCAGCCCCAGCATTTT,CASSYLGVGNQPQHF
TRBD1,TRBV28,.,TRBJ1-4,TGTGCCAGCAACAGGGGGGCGGTTAATGAAAAACTGTTTTTT,CASNRGAVNEKLFF
.,TRBV7-2,few,TRBJ2-3,TGTGCCAGCAGCTTAGTTTCGAAACTGGATACGCAGTATTTT,CASSLVSKLDTQYF
.,TRBV11-2,.,TRBJ2-1,TGTGCCAGCAGCCTCATAGCCAGCTCCTACAATGAGCAGTTCTTC,CASSLIASSYNEQFF